This record concerns one TCR beta chain sequence. Its specificity is not known. Repertoires were generated with immunoSEQ multiplex PCR, while TCRdb's copy carries only in-frame clones and drops some. The repertoire holds 950,000 to 1,100,000 clones, around 75% seen once, with about 1.5% in the top ten. The sample belongs to a study of shared clonotypes between healthy human individuals. Study-level points and caveats: Owing to a small donor count, the genetic and exposure-history diversity represented was limited.

The germline V gene encodes CDR1 SGHRS and CDR2 YFSETQ. There are 14 residues in the CDR3. Trimming removed 0 bases from V and 6 bases from J; junction bases left unmatched: 4. The clonotype originates from a man aged 18 to 30 in good health. The specimen was memory CD4+ T cells sorted from blood. Subset in this sample: CD45RA-negative fraction. The genes are TRBV5-1 and TRBJ1-1; the match to TRBD1 covers 8 bases. In DNA form, the CDR3 reads TGCGCCAGCAGCTTGGCAGGGGGCAGCGCTGAAGCTTTCTTT. It encodes CASSLAGGSAEAFF.